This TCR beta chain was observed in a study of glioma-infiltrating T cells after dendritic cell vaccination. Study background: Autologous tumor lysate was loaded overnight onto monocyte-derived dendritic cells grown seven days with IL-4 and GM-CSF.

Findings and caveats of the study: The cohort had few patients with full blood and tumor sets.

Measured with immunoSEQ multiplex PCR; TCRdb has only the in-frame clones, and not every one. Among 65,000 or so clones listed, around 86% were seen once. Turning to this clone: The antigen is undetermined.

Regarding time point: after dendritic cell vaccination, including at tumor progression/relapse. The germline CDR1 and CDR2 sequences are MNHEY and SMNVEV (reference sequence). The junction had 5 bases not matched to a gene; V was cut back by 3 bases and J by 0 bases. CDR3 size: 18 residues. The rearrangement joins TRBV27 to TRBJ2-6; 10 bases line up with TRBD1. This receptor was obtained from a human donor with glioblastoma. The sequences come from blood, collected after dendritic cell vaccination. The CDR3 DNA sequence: TGTGCCAGCAGTTTTAGGGGGACAGGGGTCTCTGGGGCCAACGTCCTGACTTTC. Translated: CASSFRGTGVSGANVLTF.